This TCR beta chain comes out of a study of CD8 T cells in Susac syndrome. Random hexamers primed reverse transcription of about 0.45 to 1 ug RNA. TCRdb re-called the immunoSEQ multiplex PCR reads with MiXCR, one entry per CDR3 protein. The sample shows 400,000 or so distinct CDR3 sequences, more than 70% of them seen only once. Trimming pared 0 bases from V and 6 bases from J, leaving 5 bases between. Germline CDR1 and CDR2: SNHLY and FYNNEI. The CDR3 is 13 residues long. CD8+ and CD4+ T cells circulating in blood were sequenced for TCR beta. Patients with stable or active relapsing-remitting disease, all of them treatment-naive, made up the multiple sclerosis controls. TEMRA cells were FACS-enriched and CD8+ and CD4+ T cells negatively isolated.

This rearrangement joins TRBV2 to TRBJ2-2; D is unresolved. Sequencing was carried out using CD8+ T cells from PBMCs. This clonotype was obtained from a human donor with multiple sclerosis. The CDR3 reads CASSEAPAGELFF. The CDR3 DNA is TGTGCCAGCAGTGAAGCTCCGGCCGGGGAGCTGTTTTTT.